This T cell receptor beta chain is drawn from a study of T-cell reconstitution after alpha-beta-depleted transplantation in children. Findings of the study overall: Reported findings indicate that, about two months after transplant, alpha-beta T cells came from several hundred expanded clones, which were derived from non-depleted graft cells. The study traced high day-60 TCRbeta diversity in some patients to surviving recipient T cells and thymic progenitors.

Trimming cost V 4 bases and J 4 bases, with 10 bases left between them. The CDR3 length is 12 residues. The germline V gene encodes CDR1 SQVTM and CDR2 ANQGSEA. For TCRbeta, the library was prepared with unique molecular identifiers. TCRdb redid the calling of the PCR reads with MiXCR, one entry per CDR3 protein. This table holds just under 250,000 distinct CDR3 sequences, about 25% found once. This clonotype has a handful of counts. Its cognate antigen is unknown. The clonotype comes from a girl under 10 years old with Fanconi anemia, due to receive a stem cell transplant. The chain couples TRBV29-1 to TRBJ2-5; D not certain. Specimen: PBMCs, collected before TCRalphabeta/CD19-depleted stem cell transplant. CDR3: CSVAHLTETQYF. For the CDR3, the DNA is TGCAGCGTTGCCCATCTGACAGAGACCCAGTACTTC.